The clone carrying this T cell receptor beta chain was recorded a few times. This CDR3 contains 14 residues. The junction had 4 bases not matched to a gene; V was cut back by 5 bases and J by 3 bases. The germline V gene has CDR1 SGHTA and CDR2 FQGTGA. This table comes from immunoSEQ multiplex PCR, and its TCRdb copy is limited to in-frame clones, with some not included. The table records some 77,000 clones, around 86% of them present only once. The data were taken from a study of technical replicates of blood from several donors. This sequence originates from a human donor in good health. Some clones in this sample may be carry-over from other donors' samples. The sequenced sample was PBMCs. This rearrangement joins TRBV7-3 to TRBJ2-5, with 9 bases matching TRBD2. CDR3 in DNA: TGTGCCAGCAGCCCAGTAGCGGGGGAAGAGACCCAGTACTTC. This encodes CASSPVAGEETQYF.